Included here is one T cell receptor (beta chain) sequence, with context. Its target is not known. The sample is drawn from a study of identical twins. MiXCR was run by TCRdb on the 5' RACE reads, yielding one entry per CDR3 protein. The repertoire holds 420,000 or so distinct CDR3 sequences, with roughly 18% as singletons. The V end was cut by 0 bases, the J end by 9 bases, with 27 bases between. The CDR3 has 18 residues. The germline CDR1 and CDR2 sequences are MNHEY and SVGEGT. Healthy Caucasian donors formed the entire cohort. Study-wide results and limits: Out-of-frame alpha sequences common to twins exhibited a surplus of low generation probability.

V and J are TRBV6-2 or TRBV6-3 and TRBJ2-7; D is ambiguous. The clonotype originates from a man over 45 in good health. Input material: naive T cells sorted from blood. The CDR3 reads CASSYSSLLKSLGFGQYF. The CDR3 nucleotides are TGTGCCAGCAGTTACTCGAGTCTCTTGAAGTCCCTTGGCTTCGGGCAGTACTTC.